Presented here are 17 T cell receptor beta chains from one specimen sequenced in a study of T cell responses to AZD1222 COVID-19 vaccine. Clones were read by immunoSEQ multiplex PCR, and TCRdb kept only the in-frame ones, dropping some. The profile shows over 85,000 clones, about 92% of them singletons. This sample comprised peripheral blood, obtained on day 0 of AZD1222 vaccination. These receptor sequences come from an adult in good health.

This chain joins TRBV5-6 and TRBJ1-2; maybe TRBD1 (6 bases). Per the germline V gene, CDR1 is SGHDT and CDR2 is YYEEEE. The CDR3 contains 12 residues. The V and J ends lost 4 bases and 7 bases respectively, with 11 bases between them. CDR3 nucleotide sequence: TGTGCCAGCAGCCCTAAGGGGGTTGGCTACACCTTC. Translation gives CASSPKGVGYTF.

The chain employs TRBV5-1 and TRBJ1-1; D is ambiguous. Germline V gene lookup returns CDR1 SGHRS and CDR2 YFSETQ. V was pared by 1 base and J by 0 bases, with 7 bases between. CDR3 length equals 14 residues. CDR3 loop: CASSLTLMNTEAFF. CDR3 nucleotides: TGCGCCAGCAGCTTGACGCTGATGAACACTGAAGCTTTCTTT.

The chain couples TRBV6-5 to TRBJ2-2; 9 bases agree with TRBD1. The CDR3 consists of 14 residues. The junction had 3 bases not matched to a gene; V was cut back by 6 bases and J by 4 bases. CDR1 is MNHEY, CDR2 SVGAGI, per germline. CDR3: CASRGTGFTGELFF. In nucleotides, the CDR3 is TGTGCCAGCAGGGGGACAGGGTTCACCGGGGAGCTGTTTTTT.

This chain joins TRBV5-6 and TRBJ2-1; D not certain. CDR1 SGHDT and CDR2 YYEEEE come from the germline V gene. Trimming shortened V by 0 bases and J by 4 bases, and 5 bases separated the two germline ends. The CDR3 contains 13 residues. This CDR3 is CASSLAQYNEQFF. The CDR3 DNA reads TGTGCCAGCAGCTTGGCACAGTACAATGAGCAGTTCTTC. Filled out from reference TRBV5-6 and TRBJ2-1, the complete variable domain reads DAGVTQSPTHLIKTRGQQVTLRCSPKSGHDTVSWYQQALGQGPQFIFQYYEEEERQRGNFPDRFSGHQFPNYSSELNVNALLLGDSALYLCASSLAQYNEQFFGPGTRLTVL.

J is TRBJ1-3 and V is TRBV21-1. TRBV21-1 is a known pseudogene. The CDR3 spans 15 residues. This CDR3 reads CASSNLISSGNTIYF. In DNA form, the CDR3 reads TGTGCCAGCAGCAATTTGATTAGCTCTGGAAACACCATATATTTT.

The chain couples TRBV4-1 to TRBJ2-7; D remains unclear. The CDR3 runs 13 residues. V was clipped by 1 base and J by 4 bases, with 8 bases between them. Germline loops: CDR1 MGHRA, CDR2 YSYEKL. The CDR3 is CASSQGILYEQYF. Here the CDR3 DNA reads TGCGCCAGCAGCCAAGGAATCTTATACGAGCAGTACTTC.

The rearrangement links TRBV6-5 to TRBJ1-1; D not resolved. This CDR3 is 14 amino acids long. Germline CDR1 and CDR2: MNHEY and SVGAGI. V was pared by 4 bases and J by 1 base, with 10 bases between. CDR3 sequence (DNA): TGTGCCAGCAGTTTGGGCTGGGGGAACACTGAAGCTTTCTTT. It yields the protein CASSLGWGNTEAFF.

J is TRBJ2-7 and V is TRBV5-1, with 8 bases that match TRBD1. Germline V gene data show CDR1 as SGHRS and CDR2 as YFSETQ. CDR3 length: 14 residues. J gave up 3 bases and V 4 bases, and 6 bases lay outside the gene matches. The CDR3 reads CASSTLTGDYEQYF. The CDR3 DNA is TGCGCCAGCAGCACCCTGACAGGGGACTACGAGCAGTACTTC.

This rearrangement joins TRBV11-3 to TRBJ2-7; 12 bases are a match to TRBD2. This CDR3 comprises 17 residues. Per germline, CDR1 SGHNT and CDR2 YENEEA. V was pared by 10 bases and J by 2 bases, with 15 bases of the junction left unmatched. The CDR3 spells CATPETSGSNHPYEQYF. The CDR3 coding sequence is TGTGCCACTCCCGAGACTAGCGGGAGCAATCACCCCTACGAGCAGTACTTC.

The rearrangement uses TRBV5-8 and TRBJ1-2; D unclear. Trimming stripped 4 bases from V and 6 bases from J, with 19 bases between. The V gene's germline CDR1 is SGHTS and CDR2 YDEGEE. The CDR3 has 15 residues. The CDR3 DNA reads TGTGCCAGCAGCCTGGGCACCACGGGGATCGATGGCTACACCTTC. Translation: CASSLGTTGIDGYTF. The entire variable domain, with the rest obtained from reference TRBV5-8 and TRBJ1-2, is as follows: EAGVTQSPTHLIKTRGQQATLRCSPISGHTSVYWYQQALGLGLQFLLWYDEGEERNRGNFPPRFSGRQFPNYSSELNVNALELEDSALYLCASSLGTTGIDGYTFGSGTRLTVV.

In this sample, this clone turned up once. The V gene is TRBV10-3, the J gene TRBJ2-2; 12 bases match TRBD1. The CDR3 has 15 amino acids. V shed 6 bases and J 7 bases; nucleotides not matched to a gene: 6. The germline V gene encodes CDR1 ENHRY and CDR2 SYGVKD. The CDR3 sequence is CAISSGTGGFGELFF. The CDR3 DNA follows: TGTGCCATCAGCTCCGGGACAGGGGGCTTCGGGGAGCTGTTTTTT.

DNA of the CDR3: TGCGCCAGCAGAGAAAATGAAAAACTGTTTTTT. Translation gives CASRENEKLFF. The chain combines TRBV5-1 with TRBJ1-4; no definite D call. Germline lookup yields CDR1 SGHRS and CDR2 YFSETQ. The CDR3 extends over 11 amino acids. Trimming cost V 5 bases and J 5 bases, with 4 bases left between them.

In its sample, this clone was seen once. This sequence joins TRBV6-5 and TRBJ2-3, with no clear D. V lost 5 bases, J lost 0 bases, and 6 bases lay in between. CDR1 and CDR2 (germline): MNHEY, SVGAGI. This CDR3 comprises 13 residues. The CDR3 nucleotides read TGTGCCAGCAGTCTGGAAAGCACAGATACGCAGTATTTT. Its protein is CASSLESTDTQYF.

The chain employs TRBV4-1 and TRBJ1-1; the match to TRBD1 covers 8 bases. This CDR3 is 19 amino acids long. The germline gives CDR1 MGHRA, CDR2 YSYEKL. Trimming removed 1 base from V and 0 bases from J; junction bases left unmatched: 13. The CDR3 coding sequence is TGCGCCAGCAGCCAAGCCCAGGGGGCCAGGGTGATCATGAACACTGAAGCTTTCTTT. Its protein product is CASSQAQGARVIMNTEAFF.

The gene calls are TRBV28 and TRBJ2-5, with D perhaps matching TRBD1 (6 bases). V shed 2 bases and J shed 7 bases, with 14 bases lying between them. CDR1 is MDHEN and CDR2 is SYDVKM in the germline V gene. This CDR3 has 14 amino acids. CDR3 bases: TGTGCCAGCAGTTTAATGGAGCTGACAGGGACCCAGTACTTC. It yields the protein CASSLMELTGTQYF.

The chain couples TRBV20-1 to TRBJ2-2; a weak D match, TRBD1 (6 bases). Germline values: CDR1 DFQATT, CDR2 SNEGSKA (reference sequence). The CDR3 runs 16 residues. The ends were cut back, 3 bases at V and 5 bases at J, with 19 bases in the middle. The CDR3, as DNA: TGCAGTGCTAGTCGGGGACAAGGTCGGGGAACCGGGGAGCTGTTTTTT. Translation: CSASRGQGRGTGELFF.

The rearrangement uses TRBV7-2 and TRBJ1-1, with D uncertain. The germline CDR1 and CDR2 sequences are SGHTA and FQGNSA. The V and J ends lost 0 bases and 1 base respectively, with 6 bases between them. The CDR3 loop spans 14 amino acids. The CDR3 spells CASSLAVPNTEAFF. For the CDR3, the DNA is TGTGCCAGCAGCTTAGCGGTCCCGAACACTGAAGCTTTCTTT. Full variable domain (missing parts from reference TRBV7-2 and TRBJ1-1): GAGVSQSPSNKVTEKGKDVELRCDPISGHTALYWYRQSLGQGLEFLIYFQGNSAPDKSGLPSDRFSAERTGGSVSTLTIQRTQQEDSAVYLCASSLAVPNTEAFFGQGTRLTVV.